Listed below are T cell receptor beta chains from one sample, sequenced in a study of read filtering for tumor transcriptome and immune sequencing. TCRdb re-called the reads through MiXCR, storing one row per CDR3 protein. The sample gives fewer than 150,000 distinct CDR3 sequences, 10% to 15% of which show up once; more than 9.5% is in the top ten. Sample: a population of CD138-negative cells sorted from bone marrow. All receptors come from a donor aged 40 or over with multiple myeloma. CDR3s include the opening cysteine and the closing phenylalanine or tryptophan. D genes are given only for firm matches. Only part of the rows carry a size: once, few, many, or a class if the clone is expanded.

clone size	V gene	D gene	CDR3 length	J gene	CDR3 protein	CDR3 DNA
many	TRBV3-1	TRBD2	14	TRBJ2-5	CASSQWTSEETQYF	TGTGCCAGCAGCCAATGGACTAGCGAGGAGACCCAGTACTTC
many	TRBV5-1	NA	13	TRBJ2-1	CASSLVGHNEQFF	TGCGCCAGCAGCTTGGTTGGGCACAATGAGCAGTTCTTC
many	TRBV20-1	TRBD2	13	TRBJ2-5	CSAEGLGGETQYF	TGCAGTGCGGAGGGACTAGGGGGGGAGACCCAGTACTTC
few	TRBV7-2	NA	14	TRBJ2-5	CASSLWTQSETQYF	TGTGCCAGCAGCTTATGGACCCAATCAGAGACCCAGTACTTC
many	TRBV7-9	NA	16	TRBJ2-1	CASSRIGGRSQNEQFF	TGTGCCAGCAGCCGAATCGGGGGCAGAAGTCAAAATGAGCAGTTCTTC
many	TRBV7-9	TRBD1	15	TRBJ2-1	CASSTDRGLENEQFF	TGTGCCAGCAGCACCGATAGGGGGCTAGAGAATGAGCAGTTCTTC
many	TRBV27	NA	13	TRBJ2-5	CASSLRREETQYF	TGTGCCAGCAGTTTAAGGAGAGAAGAGACCCAGTACTTC
NA	TRBV13	TRBD2	16	TRBJ2-1	CASSLEGLAGNVEQFF	TGTGCCAGCAGCCTAGAAGGGTTAGCGGGAAACGTTGAGCAGTTCTTC
many	TRBV21-1	NA	12	TRBJ1-6	CASSNLPKPLHF	TGTGCCAGCAGCAATTTGCCGAAGCCCCTCCACTTT
many	TRBV28	NA	14	TRBJ1-5	CASRRRVGNQPQHF	TGTGCCAGCAGGCGCAGGGTTGGTAATCAGCCCCAGCATTTT
many	TRBV12-5	NA	13	TRBJ2-7	CASGLARGDEQYF	TGTGCTAGTGGTTTGGCCCGGGGAGACGAGCAGTACTTC
many	TRBV10-3	NA	15	TRBJ1-5	CAISESGYSNQPQHF	TGTGCCATCAGTGAATCGGGATATAGCAATCAGCCCCAGCATTTT
many	TRBV30	TRBD1	11	TRBJ1-1	CAWSGQVRAFF	TGTGCCTGGAGCGGACAGGTCAGAGCTTTCTTT
NA	TRBV19	TRBD1	16	TRBJ1-2	CASSILPGGDKNGYTF	TGTGCCAGTAGTATTTTGCCAGGGGGCGATAAAAATGGCTACACCTTC
many	TRBV7-6	NA	14	TRBJ2-3	CASSLGQPTDTQYF	TGTGCCAGCAGCTTAGGTCAACCCACAGATACGCAGTATTTT
many	TRBV7-9	NA	16	TRBJ1-6	CASSLRSGSGISPLHF	TGTGCCAGCAGCTTAAGATCGGGGTCGGGGATTTCACCCCTCCACTTT
NA	TRBV3-1	NA	12	TRBJ1-1	CASSHANAEAFF	TGTGCCAGCAGCCACGCGAACGCTGAAGCTTTCTTT
many	TRBV7-9	TRBD2	15	TRBJ2-1	CASSPEAGGYNEQFF	TGTGCCAGCAGCCCGGAAGCGGGAGGGTACAATGAGCAGTTCTTC
many	TRBV29-1	NA	14	TRBJ2-7	CSVRFPGRSYEQYF	TGCAGCGTTCGTTTCCCGGGCCGGTCCTACGAGCAGTACTTC
few	TRBV29-1	NA	14	TRBJ2-2	CSVYSRTNTGGLFF	TGCAGCGTTTACAGCCGAACCAACACCGGGGGGCTGTTTTTT
NA	TRBV5-1	NA	15	TRBJ2-5	CASSFRGEGEETQYF	TGCGCCAGCAGCTTCCGGGGCGAAGGGGAAGAGACCCAGTACTTC
many	TRBV3-1	NA	14	TRBJ2-1	CASSQDDGPYEQFF	TGTGCCAGCAGCCAAGATGACGGGCCCTATGAGCAGTTCTTC
many	TRBV6-6	NA	14	TRBJ2-3	CASSFLTGTDTQYF	TGTGCCAGCAGTTTTTTGACCGGCACAGATACGCAGTATTTT
many	TRBV18	TRBD1	17	TRBJ2-1	CASSPTGTGFRRNEQFF	TGTGCCAGCTCACCAACCGGGACAGGGTTTCGTAGGAATGAGCAGTTCTTC
few	TRBV9	NA	14	TRBJ2-5	CASSVSGAQETQYF	TGTGCCAGCAGCGTTTCGGGGGCCCAAGAGACCCAGTACTTC
many	TRBV10-2	NA	15	TRBJ1-5	CASSSDSLGNQPQHF	TGCGCCAGCAGTTCCGACAGTCTCGGCAATCAGCCCCAGCATTTT
many	TRBV20-1	NA	13	TRBJ2-7	CSALHRAPYEQYF	TGCAGTGCTTTACACAGGGCACCCTACGAGCAGTACTTC
NA	TRBV6-1	NA	11	TRBJ1-1	CASSEVGEAFF	TGTGCCAGCAGTGAAGTGGGTGAAGCTTTCTTT
many	TRBV12-3/TRBV12-4	TRBD1	15	TRBJ1-1	CASSLRTGGNTEAFF	TGTGCCAGCAGTCTCAGGACAGGGGGGAACACTGAAGCTTTCTTT
NA	TRBV2	NA	14	TRBJ1-5	CASSEVTGNQPQHF	TGTGCCAGCAGTGAAGTAACAGGGAATCAGCCCCAGCATTTT
many	TRBV5-1	TRBD1	18	TRBJ1-1	CASSHEGTGRRAGTEAFF	TGCGCCAGCAGCCACGAAGGGACAGGGCGGCGGGCTGGCACTGAAGCTTTCTTT
once	TRBV28	TRBD1	14	TRBJ2-5	CASSTGQVQETRYF	TGTGCCAGCAGTACGGGACAGGTACAAGAGACCCGGTACTTC
many	TRBV28	NA	14	TRBJ2-7	CASSPSLSSYEQYF	TGTGCCAGCAGCCCATCACTGAGCTCCTACGAGCAGTACTTC
NA	TRBV14	TRBD2	17	TRBJ2-1	CASSLWTSGGPYNEQFF	TGTGCCAGCAGCCTCTGGACTAGCGGGGGACCCTACAATGAGCAGTTCTTC
many	TRBV11-2	NA	16	TRBJ2-3	CASRRTGRGHTDTQYF	TGTGCCAGCAGACGGACAGGGAGGGGGCACACAGATACGCAGTATTTT
many	TRBV28	NA	14	TRBJ1-2	CASSEGAANYGYTF	TGTGCCAGCAGCGAAGGGGCCGCGAACTATGGCTACACCTTC
many	TRBV7-2	NA	13	TRBJ2-7	CASSTRFGHEQYF	TGTGCCAGCAGCACCCGTTTTGGTCACGAGCAGTACTTC
many	TRBV5-1	TRBD1	16	TRBJ2-5	CASSSGSRGLQETQYF	TGCGCCAGCAGCTCGGGCTCCAGGGGGCTACAAGAGACCCAGTACTTC
NA	TRBV19	NA	15	TRBJ2-1	CASSIGGGDYNEQFF	TGTGCCAGTAGTATCGGGGGCGGGGACTACAATGAGCAGTTCTTC
many	TRBV6-5	NA	14	TRBJ2-7	CASSDPGRSYEQYF	TGTGCCAGCAGTGACCCGGGACGGTCCTACGAGCAGTACTTC
many	TRBV10-3	TRBD2	15	TRBJ2-1	CAISAGTSNGNEQFF	TGTGCCATCAGTGCCGGGACTAGCAACGGCAATGAGCAGTTCTTC
many	TRBV29-1	NA	12	TRBJ1-1	CSVEEVGAEAFF	TGCAGCGTTGAAGAAGTGGGGGCTGAAGCTTTCTTT
many	TRBV29-1	NA	14	TRBJ2-2	CSVEVPRGTGELFF	TGCAGCGTTGAAGTTCCGAGGGGCACCGGGGAGCTGTTTTTT
NA	TRBV10-2	TRBD2	16	TRBJ2-1	CASSDPTSGSYYEQFF	TGCGCCAGCAGTGATCCGACTAGCGGGAGTTATTATGAGCAGTTCTTC
many	TRBV30	NA	12	TRBJ1-1	CAWSVYSGEAFF	TGTGCCTGGAGTGTTTACTCAGGAGAAGCTTTCTTT
many	TRBV6-1	TRBD2	16	TRBJ2-1	CASSDRTSGTHNEQFF	TGTGCCAGCAGTGACCGGACTAGCGGGACCCACAATGAGCAGTTCTTC
many	TRBV5-6	TRBD2	17	TRBJ2-5	CASSLKLAGGPMETQYF	TGTGCCAGCAGCCTGAAACTAGCGGGAGGGCCCATGGAGACCCAGTACTTC
many	TRBV9	NA	15	TRBJ2-1	CASSVSGRSYNEQFF	TGTGCCAGCAGCGTATCAGGTCGCTCTTACAATGAGCAGTTCTTC
many	TRBV5-1	NA	15	TRBJ2-2	CASRAGTPNTGELFF	TGCGCCAGCAGGGCCGGGACACCGAACACCGGGGAGCTGTTTTTT
NA	TRBV3-1	NA	14	TRBJ2-1	CASSQRGIYNEQFF	TGTGCCAGCAGCCAGCGCGGGATCTACAATGAGCAGTTCTTC
many	TRBV30	TRBD1	15	TRBJ1-5	CAWSDGTGGNQPQHF	TGTGCCTGGAGCGATGGGACAGGGGGCAATCAGCCCCAGCATTTT
many	TRBV2	NA	14	TRBJ1-1	CASMKRQTDTEAFF	TGTGCCAGCATGAAACGACAGACCGACACTGAAGCTTTCTTT
many	TRBV28	TRBD1	15	TRBJ2-7	CASSSPGQGAYEQYF	TGTGCCAGCAGTTCACCGGGACAGGGAGCCTACGAGCAGTACTTC
many	TRBV28	NA	15	TRBJ2-1	CASSSPRAGYNEQFF	TGTGCCAGCAGTTCCCCCAGGGCGGGTTACAATGAGCAGTTCTTC
many	TRBV9	NA	15	TRBJ2-1	CASSSGGRPVNEQFF	TGTGCCAGCAGCTCAGGTGGGCGCCCTGTCAATGAGCAGTTCTTC
NA	TRBV4-1	NA	15	TRBJ2-2	CASSASKGVYGELFF	TGCGCCAGCAGCGCCTCAAAAGGGGTTTACGGGGAGCTGTTTTTT
many	TRBV2	NA	13	TRBJ1-1	CASSDTGTSEAFF	TGTGCCAGCAGTGACACCGGGACCAGCGAAGCTTTCTTT
many	TRBV7-9	NA	13	TRBJ1-1	CASSYLKETEAFF	TGTGCCAGCAGCTACCTAAAGGAGACTGAAGCTTTCTTT
many	TRBV7-9	NA	15	TRBJ1-1	CASNSGAVMNTEAFF	TGTGCCAGCAACTCTGGGGCCGTTATGAACACTGAAGCTTTCTTT
many	TRBV5-1	NA	15	TRBJ1-5	CASSLDPGGDQPQHF	TGCGCCAGCAGCTTGGATCCGGGGGGCGATCAGCCCCAGCATTTT